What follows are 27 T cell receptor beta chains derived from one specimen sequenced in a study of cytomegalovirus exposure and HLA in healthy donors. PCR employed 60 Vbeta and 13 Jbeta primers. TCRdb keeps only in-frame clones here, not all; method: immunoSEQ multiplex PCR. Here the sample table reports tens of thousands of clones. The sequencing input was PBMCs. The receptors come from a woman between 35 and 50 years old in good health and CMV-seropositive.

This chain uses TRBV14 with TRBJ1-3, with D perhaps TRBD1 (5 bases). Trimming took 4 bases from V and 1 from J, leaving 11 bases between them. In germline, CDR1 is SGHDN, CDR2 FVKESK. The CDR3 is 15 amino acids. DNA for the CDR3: TGTGCCAGCAGCCCACTGGGACTATCTGGAAACACCATATATTTT. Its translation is CASSPLGLSGNTIYF.

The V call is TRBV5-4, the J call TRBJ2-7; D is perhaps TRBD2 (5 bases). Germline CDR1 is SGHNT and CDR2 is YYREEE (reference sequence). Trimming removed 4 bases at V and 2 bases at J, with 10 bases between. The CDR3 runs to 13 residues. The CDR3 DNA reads TGTGCCAGCAGCAATAGAGGGACCTACGAGCAGTACTTC. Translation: CASSNRGTYEQYF.

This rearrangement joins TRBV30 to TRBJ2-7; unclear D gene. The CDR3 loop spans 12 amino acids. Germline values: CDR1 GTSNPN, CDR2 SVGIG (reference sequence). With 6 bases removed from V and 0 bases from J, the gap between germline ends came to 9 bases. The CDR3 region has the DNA TGTGCCTGCAGGTTCCGCTCCTACGAGCAGTACTTC. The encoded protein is CACRFRSYEQYF.

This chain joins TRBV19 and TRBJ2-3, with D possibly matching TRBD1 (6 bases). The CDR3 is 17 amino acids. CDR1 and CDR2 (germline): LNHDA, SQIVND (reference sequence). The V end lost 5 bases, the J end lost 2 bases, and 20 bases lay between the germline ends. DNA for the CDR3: TGTGCCAGTAGTTTCACAGGGCGTGGGGGTCTCACAGATACGCAGTATTTT. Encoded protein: CASSFTGRGGLTDTQYF.

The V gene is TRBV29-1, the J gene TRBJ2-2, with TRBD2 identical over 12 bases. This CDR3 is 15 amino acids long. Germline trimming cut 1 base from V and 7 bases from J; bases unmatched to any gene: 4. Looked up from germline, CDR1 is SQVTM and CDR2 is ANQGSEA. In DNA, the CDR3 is TGCAGCGTTGAAGCTAGCGGGGGGGCGAGCGGGGAGCTGTTTTTT. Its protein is CSVEASGGASGELFF.

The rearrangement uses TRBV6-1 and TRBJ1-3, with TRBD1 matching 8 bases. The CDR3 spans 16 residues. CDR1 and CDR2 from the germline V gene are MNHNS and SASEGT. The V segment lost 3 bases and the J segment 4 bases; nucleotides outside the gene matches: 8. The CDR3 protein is CASSDQQGAAGNTIYF. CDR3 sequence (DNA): TGTGCCAGCAGTGATCAGCAGGGGGCGGCGGGAAACACCATATATTTT.

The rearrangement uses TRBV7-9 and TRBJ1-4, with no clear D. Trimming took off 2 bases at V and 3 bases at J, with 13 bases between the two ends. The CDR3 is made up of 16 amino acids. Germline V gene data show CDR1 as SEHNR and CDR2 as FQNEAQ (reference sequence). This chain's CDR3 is CASSLKRASANEKLFF. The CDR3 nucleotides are TGTGCCAGCAGCTTAAAGCGGGCGTCAGCTAATGAAAAACTGTTTTTT.

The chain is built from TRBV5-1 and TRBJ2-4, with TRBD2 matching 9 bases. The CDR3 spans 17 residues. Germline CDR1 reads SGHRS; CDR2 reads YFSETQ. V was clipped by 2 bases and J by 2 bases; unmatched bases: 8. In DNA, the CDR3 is TGCGCCAGCAGCTTCATGGCTAGCGGGGACTCCAAAAACATTCAGTACTTC. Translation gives CASSFMASGDSKNIQYF.

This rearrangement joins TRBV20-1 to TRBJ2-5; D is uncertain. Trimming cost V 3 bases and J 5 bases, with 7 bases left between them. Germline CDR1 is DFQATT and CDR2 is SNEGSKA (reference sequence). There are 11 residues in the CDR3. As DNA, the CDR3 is TGCAGTGCTAGGTTTCAGGAGACCCAGTACTTC. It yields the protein CSARFQETQYF.

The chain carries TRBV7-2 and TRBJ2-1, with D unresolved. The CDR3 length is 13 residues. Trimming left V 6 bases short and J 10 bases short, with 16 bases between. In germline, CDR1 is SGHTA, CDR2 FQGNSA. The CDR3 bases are TGTGCCAGCAGACAATACCAGGCCGGCGAGCAGTTCTTC. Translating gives CASRQYQAGEQFF. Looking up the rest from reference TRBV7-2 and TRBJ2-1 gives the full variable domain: GAGVSQSPSNKVTEKGKDVELRCDPISGHTALYWYRQSLGQGLEFLIYFQGNSAPDKSGLPSDRFSAERTGGSVSTLTIQRTQQEDSAVYLCASRQYQAGEQFFGPGTRLTVL.

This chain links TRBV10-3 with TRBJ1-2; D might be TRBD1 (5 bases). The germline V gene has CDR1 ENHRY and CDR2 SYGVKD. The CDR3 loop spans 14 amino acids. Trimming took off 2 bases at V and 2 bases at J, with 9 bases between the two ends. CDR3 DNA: TGTGCCATCAGTGAGGGGGCCAGGAACTATGGCTACACCTTC. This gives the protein CAISEGARNYGYTF.

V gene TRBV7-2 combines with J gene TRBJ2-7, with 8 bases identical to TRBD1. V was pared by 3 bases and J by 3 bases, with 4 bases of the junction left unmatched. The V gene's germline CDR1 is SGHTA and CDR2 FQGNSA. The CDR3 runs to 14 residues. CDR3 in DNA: TGTGCCAGCAGCTTGGCAGGGGGCGTCTACGAGCAGTACTTC. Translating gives CASSLAGGVYEQYF.

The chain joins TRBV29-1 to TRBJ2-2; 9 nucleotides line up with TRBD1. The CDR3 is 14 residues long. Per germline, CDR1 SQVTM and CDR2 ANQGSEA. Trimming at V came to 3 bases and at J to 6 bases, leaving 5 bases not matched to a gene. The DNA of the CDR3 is TGCAGCGTTGAGGGGACAGGGCAATCCGGGGAGCTGTTTTTT. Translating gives CSVEGTGQSGELFF.

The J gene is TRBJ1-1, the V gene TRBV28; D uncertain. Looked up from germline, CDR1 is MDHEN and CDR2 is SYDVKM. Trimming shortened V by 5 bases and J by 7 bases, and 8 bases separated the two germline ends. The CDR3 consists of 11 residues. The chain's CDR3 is CASSHRLEAFF. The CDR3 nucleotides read TGTGCCAGCAGTCATCGACTTGAAGCTTTCTTT.

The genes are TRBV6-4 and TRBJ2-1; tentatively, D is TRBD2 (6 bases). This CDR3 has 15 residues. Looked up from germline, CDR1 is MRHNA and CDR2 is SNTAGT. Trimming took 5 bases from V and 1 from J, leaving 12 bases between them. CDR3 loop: CASSRDFTSYNEQFF. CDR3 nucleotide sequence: TGTGCCAGCAGTCGGGACTTCACATCCTACAATGAGCAGTTCTTC.

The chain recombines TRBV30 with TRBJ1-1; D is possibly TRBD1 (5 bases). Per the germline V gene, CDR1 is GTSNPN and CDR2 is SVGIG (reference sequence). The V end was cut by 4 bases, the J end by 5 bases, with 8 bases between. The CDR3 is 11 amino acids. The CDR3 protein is CAWTKGTEAFF. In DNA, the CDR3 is TGTGCCTGGACTAAGGGGACTGAAGCTTTCTTT.

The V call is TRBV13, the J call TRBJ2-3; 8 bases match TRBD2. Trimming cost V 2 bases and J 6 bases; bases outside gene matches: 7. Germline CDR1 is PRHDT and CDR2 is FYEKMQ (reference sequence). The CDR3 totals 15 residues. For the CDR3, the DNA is TGTGCCAGCAGCTTACGATCGGGGGGGCCGGATACGCAGTATTTT. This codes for CASSLRSGGPDTQYF.

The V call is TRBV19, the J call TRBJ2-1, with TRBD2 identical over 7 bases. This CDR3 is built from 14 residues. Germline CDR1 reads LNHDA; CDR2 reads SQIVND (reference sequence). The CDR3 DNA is TGTGCGTCGTCCTATATAGCGGGTGACAATGAGCAGTTCTTC. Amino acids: CASSYIAGDNEQFF.

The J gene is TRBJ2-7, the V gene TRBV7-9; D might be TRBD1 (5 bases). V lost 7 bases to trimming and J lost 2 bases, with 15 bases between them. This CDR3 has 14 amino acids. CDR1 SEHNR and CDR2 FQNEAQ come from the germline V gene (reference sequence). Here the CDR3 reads CASTKPTDPYEQYF. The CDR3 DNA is TGTGCCAGCACCAAGCCGACAGACCCCTACGAGCAGTACTTC.

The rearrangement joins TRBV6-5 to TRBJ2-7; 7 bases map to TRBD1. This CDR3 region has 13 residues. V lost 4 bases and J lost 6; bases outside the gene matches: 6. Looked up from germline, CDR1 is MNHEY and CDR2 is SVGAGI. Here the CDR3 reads CASSSTGPGEQYF. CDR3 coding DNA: TGTGCCAGCAGTTCGACAGGGCCGGGCGAGCAGTACTTC.

CDR3 DNA sequence: TGTGCCAGCAGTTGGGGGACTACGGGGATCGATGAGCAGTTCTTC. Translated, it gives CASSWGTTGIDEQFF. The chain employs TRBV27 and TRBJ2-1, with 7 bases identical to TRBD2. The CDR3 loop spans 15 amino acids. Germline V lookup: CDR1 MNHEY, CDR2 SMNVEV (reference sequence). J lost 8 bases, V lost 4 bases, and 11 bases had no gene match.

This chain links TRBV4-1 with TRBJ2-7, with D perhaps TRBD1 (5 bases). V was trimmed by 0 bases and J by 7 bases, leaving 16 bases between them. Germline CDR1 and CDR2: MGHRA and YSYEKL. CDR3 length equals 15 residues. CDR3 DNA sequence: TGCGCCAGCAGCCAAGAAGGGGCCCAATCGAGGGAGCAGTACTTC. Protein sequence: CASSQEGAQSREQYF.

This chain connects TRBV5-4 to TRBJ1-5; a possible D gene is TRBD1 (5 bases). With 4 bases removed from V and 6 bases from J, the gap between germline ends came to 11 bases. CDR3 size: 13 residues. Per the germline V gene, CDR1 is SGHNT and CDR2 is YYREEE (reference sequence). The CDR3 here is CASSPDIAQPQHF. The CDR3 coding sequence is TGTGCCAGCAGCCCGGACATCGCTCAGCCCCAGCATTTT.

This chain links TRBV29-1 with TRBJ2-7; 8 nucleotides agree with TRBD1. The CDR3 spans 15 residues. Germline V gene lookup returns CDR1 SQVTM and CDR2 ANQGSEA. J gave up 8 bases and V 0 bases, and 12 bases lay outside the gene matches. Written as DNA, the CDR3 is TGCAGCGTTGAAGAAGGACAGGGAGAGGGTTTGAAGCAGTACTTC. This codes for CSVEEGQGEGLKQYF.

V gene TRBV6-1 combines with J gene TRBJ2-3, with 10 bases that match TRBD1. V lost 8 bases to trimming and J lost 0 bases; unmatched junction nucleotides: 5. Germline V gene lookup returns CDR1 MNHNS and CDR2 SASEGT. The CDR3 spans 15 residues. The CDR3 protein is CASPRQGASTDTQYF. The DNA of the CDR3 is TGTGCCAGCCCCCGACAGGGGGCGAGCACAGATACGCAGTATTTT.

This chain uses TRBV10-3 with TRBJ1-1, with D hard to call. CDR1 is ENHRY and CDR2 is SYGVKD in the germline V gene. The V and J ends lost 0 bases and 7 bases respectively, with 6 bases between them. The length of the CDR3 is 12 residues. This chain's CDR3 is CAISESGLEAFF. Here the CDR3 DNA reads TGTGCCATCAGTGAGTCAGGACTTGAAGCTTTCTTT.

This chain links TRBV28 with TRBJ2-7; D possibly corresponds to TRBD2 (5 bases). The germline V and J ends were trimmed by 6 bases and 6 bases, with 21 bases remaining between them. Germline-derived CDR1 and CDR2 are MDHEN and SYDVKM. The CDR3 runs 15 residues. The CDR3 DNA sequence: TGTGCCAGCAGCCCCCTTCTAGGAGCGGACCCCGAGCAGTACTTC. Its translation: CASSPLLGADPEQYF.